This T cell receptor (beta chain) was found in a study of T-cell reconstitution after alpha-beta-depleted transplantation in children. The CDR3 sequence is 12 residues long. The junction had 0 bases not matched to a gene; V was cut back by 4 bases and J by 4 bases. CDR1 is MNHEY, CDR2 SMNVEV, per germline (reference sequence). TCRbeta library construction was performed incorporating unique molecular identifiers. TCRdb re-analysed the PCR reads in MiXCR, keeping a single row per CDR3 protein. Of some 350,000 distinct CDR3 sequences in the sample, about 9.4% were seen once. Material: PBMCs from the stem cell graft donor, obtained from the stem cell graft. V usage is TRBV27 and J usage is TRBJ2-5, with 7 bases matching TRBD1. This TCR came from a human donor who donated a stem cell graft to a child with acute lymphoblastic leukemia. CDR3 nucleotide sequence: TGTGCCAGCAGTTGGACAGGAGAGACCCAGTACTTC. This translates into CASSWTGETQYF.